These T cell receptor beta chains were read from a single sample in a study of graft-versus-host responses after intestinal transplantation. TCRdb's table, derived via immunoSEQ multiplex PCR, lists solely in-frame clones and lacks some. The sample has tens of thousands of clones; 70% to 90% are singletons. The antigens of these receptors remain unknown. The sample was unstimulated CD4+ T cells sorted from spleen or lymph node cells, taken before intestinal transplant. The source of these receptors is a human donor who received an intestinal transplant. Each CDR3 is given with its conserved first and last residue. A D gene is named only where the DNA matches it firmly. Some rows have no size entry. The others give once, few or many, or a class for an expanded clone.

V gene	D gene	clone size	J gene	CDR3 DNA	CDR3 protein
TRBV19	.	.	TRBJ1-2	TGTGCCAGTAGTATGGGGCAGCCATACTATGGCTACACCTTC	CASSMGQPYYGYTF
TRBV6-6	.	.	TRBJ2-7	TGTGCCAGCAGTGACCGGGACAAGTACTACGAGCAGTACTTC	CASSDRDKYYEQYF
TRBV19	.	.	TRBJ1-6	TGTGCCAGTAGTGCTCAACACAGCTCCTATAATTCACCCCTCCACTTT	CASSAQHSSYNSPLHF
TRBV28	TRBD1	.	TRBJ1-2	TGTGCCAGTACAGGGGGAAACATCTATGGCTACACCTTC	CASTGGNIYGYTF
TRBV7-9	.	.	TRBJ2-7	TGTGCCAGCGCCTCCTACGGGGGGCTCGACGAGCAGTACTTC	CASASYGGLDEQYF
TRBV10-2	TRBD1	.	TRBJ2-5	TGCGCCAGCAGTGAGTGGGGACAGGGGGCGGCCCAAGAGACCCAGTACTTC	CASSEWGQGAAQETQYF
TRBV5-6	.	.	TRBJ2-2	TGTGCCAGCAGCTTTTGGAGCACCGGGGAGCTGTTTTTT	CASSFWSTGELFF
TRBV28	.	.	TRBJ2-7	TGTGCCAGCAGTTTATGGGACAAAGGAAGGGTCGGCGAGCAGTACTTC	CASSLWDKGRVGEQYF
TRBV5-4	.	.	TRBJ2-3	TGTGCCAGCAGCCGGAGCTATAGCACAGATACGCAGTATTTT	CASSRSYSTDTQYF
TRBV7-4	.	.	TRBJ1-5	TGTGCCAGCAGCTGGGGGGGTGGACAGCCCCAGCATTTT	CASSWGGGQPQHF
TRBV29-1	TRBD2	.	TRBJ2-1	TGCAGCGTCGCGAGGACTAGCGGAGAGGGAAATGAGCAGTTCTTC	CSVARTSGEGNEQFF
TRBV19	.	.	TRBJ2-7	TGTGCCAGTAGTGTTGACACCTCCCAGGGCCACGAGCAGTACTTC	CASSVDTSQGHEQYF
TRBV28	.	.	TRBJ1-4	TGTGCCACCTCGGGAGGGGCAAATGAAAAACTGTTTTTT	CATSGGANEKLFF
TRBV28	TRBD2	.	TRBJ2-5	TGTGCCATCCAGACTAGCGGGGGGGCGGGGGAGACCCAGTACTTC	CAIQTSGGAGETQYF
TRBV28	.	.	TRBJ2-7	TGTGCCAGCAGTTACCGGGAGATGGTCCGCTACGAGCAGTACTTC	CASSYREMVRYEQYF
TRBV7-2	TRBD1	.	TRBJ2-7	TGTGCCAGCAGCTTAGGGGACAGGGGCCCCTACGAGCAGTACTTC	CASSLGDRGPYEQYF
TRBV21-1	.	few	TRBJ1-2	TGTGCCAGCAGCAAAGTCGGGGACAGGGGCTATGGCTACACCTTC	CASSKVGDRGYGYTF
TRBV27	.	.	TRBJ1-1	TGTGCCATCAGAAAGGTGGTGGGGGGGCTCGTATTCACTGAAGCTTTCTTT	CAIRKVVGGLVFTEAFF
TRBV10-1	TRBD1	.	TRBJ1-1	TGCGCCAGCAGCCACTCCGGGACAGTAAGCTTCTTT	CASSHSGTVSFF
TRBV28	TRBD1	.	TRBJ1-4	TGTGCCAGCACTACGGGACAGCGAGTTGAAAAACTGTTTTTT	CASTTGQRVEKLFF
TRBV14	.	.	TRBJ1-4	TGTGCCAGCAGCCAAATAATTCTAGGTTTCGGTGGTGAAAAACTGTTTTTT	CASSQIILGFGGEKLFF
TRBV25-1	.	.	TRBJ2-3	TGTGCCAGCAGTGAACCATTACAGGTCCCTTCACTAGATACGCAGTATTTT	CASSEPLQVPSLDTQYF
TRBV5-4	TRBD1	.	TRBJ2-7	TGTGCCAGCAGCTTGATGGGACAGGTTTCCTACGAGCAGTACTTC	CASSLMGQVSYEQYF
TRBV19	TRBD1	.	TRBJ1-1	TGTGCCAGTAGTATCCCCACAGGGGGCTTGAACACTGAAGCTTTCTTT	CASSIPTGGLNTEAFF
TRBV7-2	TRBD1	.	TRBJ1-2	TGTGCCAGCAGTCGCCTCGGACAGGGATGGAGCGGCTACACCTTC	CASSRLGQGWSGYTF
TRBV7-8	.	.	TRBJ2-2	TGTGCCAGCAGCCTACGGGGAAAACTAAACACCGGGGAGCTGTTTTTT	CASSLRGKLNTGELFF
TRBV28	.	.	TRBJ1-4	TGTGCCAGCAGCCCCCACAGGGCCGGTAATGAAAAACTGTTTTTT	CASSPHRAGNEKLFF
TRBV12-1	.	few	TRBJ1-3	TGTGCCAGCAGCTTTGCAACGGACAGGGTACTAAACACCATATATTTT	CASSFATDRVLNTIYF
TRBV28	.	.	TRBJ1-2	TGTGCCAGCAGTCCCCCTCCACTCAGGTTAGGGGATGGCTACACCTTC	CASSPPPLRLGDGYTF